These T cell receptor beta chains were read from a single sample in a study of T cells in Graves' hyperthyroidism and ophthalmopathy. TCRdb recomputed calls from the multiplex PCR reads with MiXCR, one row per CDR3 protein. Altogether 600,000 to 800,000 distinct CDR3 sequences are present, just over 35% being singletons, with the ten largest covering around 30%. Material: blood. The origin of the receptors is a middle-aged woman with Graves' hyperthyroidism. Each CDR3 is given with its conserved first and last residue. Each record gives: D gene, J gene, clone size, V gene, CDR3 protein, CDR3 DNA. A D gene is named only where the DNA matches it firmly. Rows give clone size only sometimes, using once, few, many, or a class for an expanded clone.

NA,TRBJ2-7,once,TRBV2,CASSDGGLYEQYF,TGTGCCAGCAGTGATGGGGGGCTGTACGAGCAGTACTTC
NA,TRBJ2-7,NA,TRBV12-3/TRBV12-4,CASSLVRTYEQYF,TGTGCCAGCAGTTTAGTCCGAACCTACGAGCAGTACTTC
NA,TRBJ2-7,many,TRBV4-3,CASSQVWPSPYEQYF,TGCGCCAGCAGCCAAGTTTGGCCTTCTCCCTACGAGCAGTACTTC
NA,TRBJ2-2,few,TRBV5-5,CASMAGSSNTGELFF,TGTGCCAGTATGGCCGGGTCCTCGAACACCGGGGAGCTGTTTTTT
NA,TRBJ1-5,NA,TRBV7-9,CASSLGETARNQPQHF,TGTGCCAGCAGCTTGGGGGAGACGGCCCGCAATCAGCCCCAGCATTTT
NA,TRBJ1-6,NA,TRBV7-9,CASSSPQLNSPLHF,TGTGCCAGCAGCTCACCACAGTTAAATTCACCCCTCCACTTT
NA,TRBJ2-5,many,TRBV3-1,CASRRQRDSQETQYF,TGTGCCAGCAGACGCCAGCGGGACAGCCAAGAGACCCAGTACTTC
NA,TRBJ1-1,NA,TRBV10-3,CATYRDMNTEAFF,TGTGCCACCTACAGGGACATGAACACTGAAGCTTTCTTT
NA,TRBJ1-1,NA,TRBV7-9,CASQNREPNTEAFF,TGTGCCAGCCAAAACCGGGAGCCCAACACTGAAGCTTTCTTT
TRBD1,TRBJ2-3,few,TRBV10-1,CASSGTGTGVPTDTQYF,TGCGCCAGCAGTGGGACCGGGACAGGGGTCCCCACAGATACGCAGTATTTT
NA,TRBJ1-1,NA,TRBV5-5,CASSPGTENTEASF,TGTGCCAGCAGCCCGGGGACGGAGAACACTGAAGCTTCCTTT
TRBD1,TRBJ2-2,NA,TRBV28,CASSAPGQGAGELFF,TGTGCCAGCAGCGCCCCGGGACAGGGGGCCGGGGAGCTGTTTTTT
TRBD1,TRBJ1-1,NA,TRBV6-6,CASSETGGLFYRTEAFF,TGTGCCAGCAGTGAGACAGGGGGTCTTTTTTATAGGACTGAAGCTTTCTTT
NA,TRBJ2-7,NA,TRBV2,CASSEWLKELLDYYEQYF,TGTGCCAGCAGTGAATGGTTGAAAGAGCTTCTGGACTACTACGAGCAGTACTTC
NA,TRBJ1-1,NA,TRBV7-9,CASSLESSNTEAFF,TGTGCCAGCAGCTTAGAATCTTCGAACACTGAAGCTTTCTTT
NA,TRBJ1-1,NA,TRBV20-1,CSAKTHLSTEAFF,TGCAGTGCAAAGACGCATTTAAGCACTGAAGCTTTCTTT
TRBD2,TRBJ2-5,NA,TRBV29-1,CSVAGLATETQYF,TGCAGCGTAGCGGGACTAGCGACAGAGACCCAGTACTTC
NA,TRBJ1-1,NA,TRBV19,CASTGGSTEAFF,TGTGCCAGCACTGGGGGGAGCACTGAAGCTTTCTTT
TRBD1,TRBJ2-7,NA,TRBV24-1,CASSAKKTGSGHEQYF,TGTGCCAGCAGTGCCAAAAAGACAGGGAGTGGTCACGAGCAGTACTTC
TRBD1,TRBJ2-7,many,TRBV4-3,CASSQRDSSYEQYF,TGCGCCAGCAGCCAGAGGGACAGTTCCTACGAGCAGTACTTC
NA,TRBJ1-5,NA,TRBV19,CASSLDHWGQPQHF,TGTGCCAGTAGTTTAGACCATTGGGGTCAGCCCCAGCATTTT
TRBD2,TRBJ2-5,few,TRBV18,CASSPPSASGSTETQYF,TGTGCCAGCTCACCACCCTCGGCTAGCGGGAGTACAGAGACCCAGTACTTC
TRBD1,TRBJ2-2,NA,TRBV10-3,CAISYGTGGVDGELFF,TGTGCCATCAGTTACGGGACAGGGGGCGTGGACGGGGAGCTGTTTTTT
NA,TRBJ2-5,NA,TRBV12-3/TRBV12-4,CASSSEAGSTGKETQYF,TGTGCCAGCAGTTCGGAAGCAGGGAGCACCGGAAAAGAGACCCAGTACTTC